These 16 T cell receptor beta chains originate from one sample sequenced in a study of T cells expressing NK-cell markers. TCRdb re-called the 5' RACE reads; one entry per CDR3 protein, DNA not given. This repertoire includes some 460,000 distinct CDR3 sequences. The sample taken for sequencing was blood T cells: a sorted CD56 or NKG2C T cell subset, CD4+ or CD8+ T cells, or bulk PBMC T cells (not recorded which). These receptors were collected from a woman aged 50 to 65 in good health.

V gene TRBV5-1 combines with J gene TRBJ2-1; no DNA is available, so the TRBD2 call from TCRdb remains unchecked. This CDR3 is built from 16 residues. In germline, CDR1 is SGHRS, CDR2 YFSETQ. CDR3 amino acids: CASSLEVAGVGNEQFF.

CDR3 amino acids: CASSDGTSGSVSKQYF. This chain connects TRBV6-2 or TRBV6-3 to TRBJ2-7; absent DNA, TCRdb's TRBD2 call cannot be checked. CDR1 MNHEY and CDR2 SVGEGT come from the germline V gene. CDR3 length equals 16 residues.

The chain is built from TRBV5-1 and TRBJ1-1; the D call of TRBD1 rests on TCRdb alone, since no DNA is present to check it. The V gene's germline CDR1 is SGHRS and CDR2 YFSETQ. This CDR3 region has 15 residues. The CDR3 here is CASSLARQPGTEAFF.

The chain combines TRBV6-5 with TRBJ2-1; there is no DNA to check the TCRdb D call of TRBD2. Germline V gene lookup returns CDR1 MNHEY and CDR2 SVGAGI. The CDR3 sequence is 17 residues long. CDR3 protein: CASRASGLAGVHNEQFF.

V gene TRBV7-9 combines with J gene TRBJ2-2; TCRdb selects TRBD1, and the lack of DNA leaves this call unchecked. The CDR3 contains 14 residues. Germline V gene sequence: CDR1 SEHNR, CDR2 FQNEAQ (reference sequence). This CDR3 is CASSPRDRTGELFF.

The J gene is TRBJ1-3, the V gene TRBV5-1; TCRdb gives TRBD1 as the D gene, but with no DNA this cannot be confirmed. From germline, CDR1 is SGHRS and CDR2 YFSETQ. The CDR3 runs 16 residues. This CDR3 is CASSPGGAASGNTIYF. Together with reference TRBV5-1 and TRBJ1-3, the CDR3 gives the full variable domain: KAGVTQTPRYLIKTRGQQVTLSCSPISGHRSVSWYQQTPGQGLQFLFEYFSETQRNKGNFPGRFSGRQFSNSRSEMNVSTLELGDSALYLCASSPGGAASGNTIYFGEGSWLTVV.

The chain couples TRBV2 to TRBJ2-1; the D call from TCRdb, TRBD2, cannot be confirmed without DNA. CDR3 length: 18 amino acids. The germline CDR1 and CDR2 sequences are SNHLY and FYNNEI. CDR3: CASSEVPSGRVGYNEQFF. Based on the CDR3 plus reference TRBV2 and TRBJ2-1, the full variable domain is EPEVTQTPSHQVTQMGQEVILRCVPISNHLYFYWYRQILGQKVEFLVSFYNNEISEKSEIFDDQFSVERPDGSNFTLKIRSTKLEDSAMYFCASSEVPSGRVGYNEQFFGPGTRLTVL.

The gene calls are TRBV3-1 and TRBJ2-1; TCRdb outputs TRBD2, but without DNA this stays unchecked. The CDR3 is 16 residues long. Germline V gene lookup returns CDR1 LGHDT and CDR2 YNNKEL (reference sequence). The CDR3 here is CASSLKTSGLGNEQFF.

The chain uses TRBV3-1 and TRBJ2-7; TCRdb's D call of TRBD2 is untestable without DNA. Looked up from germline, CDR1 is LGHDT and CDR2 is YNNKEL (reference sequence). The CDR3 runs to 13 residues. The chain's CDR3 is CASGRAGSYEQYF.

J is TRBJ2-5 and V is TRBV6-2 or TRBV6-3; TCRdb gives TRBD2 as the D gene, but with no DNA this cannot be confirmed. The germline V gene has CDR1 MNHEY and CDR2 SVGEGT. CDR3 length equals 15 residues. This CDR3 reads CASSLDAGGPETQYF.

The genes are TRBV3-1 and TRBJ2-3; TCRdb's D gene call, TRBD1, goes unchecked for lack of DNA. Germline CDR1 and CDR2: LGHDT and YNNKEL (reference sequence). This CDR3 has 14 amino acids. This CDR3 is CASSQRQRTDTQYF.

This chain connects TRBV5-6 to TRBJ2-2; there is no DNA to check the TCRdb D call of TRBD1. CDR1 is SGHDT, CDR2 YYEEEE, per germline. The CDR3 totals 16 residues. This chain's CDR3 is CASSLPGTGATGELFF.

The rearrangement links TRBV5-5 to TRBJ1-1; the TCRdb call, TRBD1, lacks DNA for checking. CDR1 and CDR2 from the germline V gene are SGHKS and YYEKEE (reference sequence). The CDR3 spans 13 residues. CDR3 residues: CASSLRDRLNAFF.

The rearrangement links TRBV7-2 to TRBJ2-5; TCRdb lists TRBD2, though no DNA is available to test this call. Germline V gives CDR1 SGHTA, CDR2 FQGNSA. CDR3 length equals 15 residues. CDR3 in amino acids: CASSFEAGGGETQYF. The whole variable domain, filled in from reference TRBV7-2 and TRBJ2-5, reads GAGVSQSPSNKVTEKGKDVELRCDPISGHTALYWYRQSLGQGLEFLIYFQGNSAPDKSGLPSDRFSAERTGGSVSTLTIQRTQQEDSAVYLCASSFEAGGGETQYFGPGTRLLVL.

This sequence joins TRBV4-2 and TRBJ2-1. The germline V gene has CDR1 LGHNA and CDR2 YNFKEQ. This CDR3 contains 14 residues. This CDR3 is CASSVGNSYNEQFF.

The rearrangement links TRBV11-2 to TRBJ2-3; the TCRdb D gene call, TRBD2, has no DNA to confirm it. The CDR3 totals 17 residues. CDR1 and CDR2 (germline): SGHAT, FQNNGV. The chain's CDR3 is CASSLQGLAGSTDTQYF.